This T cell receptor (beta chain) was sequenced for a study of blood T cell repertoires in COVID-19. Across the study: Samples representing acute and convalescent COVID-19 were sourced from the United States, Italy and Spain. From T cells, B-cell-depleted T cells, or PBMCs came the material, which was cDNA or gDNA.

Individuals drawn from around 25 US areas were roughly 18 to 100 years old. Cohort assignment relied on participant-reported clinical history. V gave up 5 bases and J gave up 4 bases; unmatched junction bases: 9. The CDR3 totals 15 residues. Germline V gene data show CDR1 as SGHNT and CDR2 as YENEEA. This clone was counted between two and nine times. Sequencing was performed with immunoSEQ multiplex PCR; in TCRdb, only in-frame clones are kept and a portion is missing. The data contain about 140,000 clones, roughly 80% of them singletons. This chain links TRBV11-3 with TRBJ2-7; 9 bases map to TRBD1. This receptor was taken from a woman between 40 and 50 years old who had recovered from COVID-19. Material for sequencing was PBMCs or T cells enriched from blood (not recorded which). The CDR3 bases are TGTGCCAGCAGCCTCGAGGGACAGGGCCCGTACGAGCAGTACTTC. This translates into CASSLEGQGPYEQYF.